The T cell receptor (beta chain) described here comes from a study of shared clonotypes between healthy human individuals. The repertoire was sequenced with immunoSEQ multiplex PCR; TCRdb's copy has only in-frame clones and lacks some. Here the sample spans under 700,000 clones, approximately 95% being singletons. Germline V CDR1 and CDR2: SGHRS, YFSETQ. The V end lost 4 bases, the J end lost 4 bases, and 17 bases lay between the germline ends. The CDR3 runs 15 residues. Positively selected for CCR7, the CD45RO-negative cells used as naive CD8 cells excluded terminally differentiated effector memory CD45RA+ cells.

The gene calls are TRBV5-1 and TRBJ1-1; the D is unclear. The specimen was naive CD8+ T cells sorted from blood. This TCR came from a woman aged 25 to 39 in good health. CDR3 in DNA: TGCGCCAGCAGCCCCGAGTGGGTAGAGAGCACTGAAGCTTTCTTT. As protein: CASSPEWVESTEAFF. The complete variable domain, with remaining parts taken from reference TRBV5-1 and TRBJ1-1, reads KAGVTQTPRYLIKTRGQQVTLSCSPISGHRSVSWYQQTPGQGLQFLFEYFSETQRNKGNFPGRFSGRQFSNSRSEMNVSTLELGDSALYLCASSPEWVESTEAFFGQGTRLTVV.